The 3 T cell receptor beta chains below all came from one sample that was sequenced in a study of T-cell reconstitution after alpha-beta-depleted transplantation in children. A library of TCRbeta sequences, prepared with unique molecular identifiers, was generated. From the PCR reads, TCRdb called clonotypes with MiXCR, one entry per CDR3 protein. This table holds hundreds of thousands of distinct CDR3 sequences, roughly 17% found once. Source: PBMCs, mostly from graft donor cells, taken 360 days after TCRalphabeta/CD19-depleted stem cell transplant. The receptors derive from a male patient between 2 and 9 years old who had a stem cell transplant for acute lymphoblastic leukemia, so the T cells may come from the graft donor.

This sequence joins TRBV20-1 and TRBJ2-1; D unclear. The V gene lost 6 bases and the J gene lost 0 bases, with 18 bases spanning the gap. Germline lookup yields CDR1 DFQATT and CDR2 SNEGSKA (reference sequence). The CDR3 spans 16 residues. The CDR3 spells CSAIDVDSRSYNEQFF. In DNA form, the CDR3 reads TGCAGTGCCATAGATGTTGACTCTCGCTCCTACAATGAGCAGTTCTTC.

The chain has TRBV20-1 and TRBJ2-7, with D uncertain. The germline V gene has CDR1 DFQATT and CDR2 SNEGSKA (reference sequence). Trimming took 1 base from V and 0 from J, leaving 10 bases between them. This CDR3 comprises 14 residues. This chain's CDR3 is CSARGQAYSYEQYF. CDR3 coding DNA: TGCAGTGCTAGAGGGCAGGCATACTCCTACGAGCAGTACTTC.

The CDR3 DNA reads TGTGCCAGCTCACCGGCGACAGGGAGGTACTACGAGCAGTACTTC. Residues: CASSPATGRYYEQYF. V and J are TRBV18 and TRBJ2-7; TRBD1 might be the D (7 bases). Germline lookup yields CDR1 KGHSH and CDR2 LQKENI. Trimming pared 3 bases from V and 3 bases from J, leaving 15 bases between. The CDR3 runs 15 residues.